The rows below give T cell receptor beta chains drawn from one sample of a study of CD8 T cells in ankylosing spondylitis. TCRdb redid the calling of the 5' RACE reads with MiXCR, one entry per CDR3 protein. The data hold 50,000 to 75,000 distinct CDR3 sequences, with roughly 6.1% observed a single time. Specimen: synovial fluid, either unsorted or a sorted T cell fraction (not recorded which). The receptor source for this set is a male donor with ankylosing spondylitis. Each CDR3 is given with its conserved first and last residue. Fields, in order: J gene, clone size, V gene, D gene, CDR3 DNA, CDR3 protein. D genes are given only for firm matches. The listing skips clone size in some rows; elsewhere it reads once, few, many or a size class.

TRBJ2-3 NA TRBV5-6 NA TGTGCCAGCAGCTTGATCCTCGGGACCGAGGTTAGCACAGATACGCAGTATTTT CASSLILGTEVSTDTQYF
TRBJ1-1 NA TRBV12-3/TRBV12-4 NA TGTGCCAGCAGTTTTGACCCTGGAGGGAACACTGAAGCTTTCTTT CASSFDPGGNTEAFF
TRBJ1-4 many TRBV28 NA TGTGCCAGCAGTTCGTCCAACCATCAGGATGAAAAACTGTTTTTT CASSSSNHQDEKLFF
TRBJ2-3 NA TRBV5-1 TRBD1 TGCGCCAGCAGCTTAGGGGACAGGGACCGCACAGATACGCAGTATTTT CASSLGDRDRTDTQYF
TRBJ2-6 many TRBV12-3/TRBV12-4 NA TGTGCCAGCAGTTTCGGGGGAACCGGGGCCAACGTCCTGACTTTC CASSFGGTGANVLTF
TRBJ2-1 few TRBV7-2 NA TGTGCCAGCAGCCCCCAGGGACGAGCAGCCTACAATGAGCAGTTCTTC CASSPQGRAAYNEQFF
TRBJ2-7 many TRBV4-2 TRBD2 TGTGCCAGCAGCCCGACCCCGACTAGCGGGAGCCCACATTTCGAGCAGTACTTC CASSPTPTSGSPHFEQYF
TRBJ2-2 many TRBV7-2 TRBD2 TGTGCCAGCAGCTTAGTGGCGGGAGCGAACACCGGGGAGCTGTTTTTT CASSLVAGANTGELFF
TRBJ2-7 many TRBV11-2 NA TGTGCCAGCAGCTATGGGGAAGAGCAGTACTTC CASSYGEEQYF
TRBJ2-1 many TRBV9 TRBD2 TGTGCCAGCAGCCCTCCGTGGGCTAGCGGGAAGAATGAGCAGTTCTTC CASSPPWASGKNEQFF
TRBJ2-6 NA TRBV19 TRBD1 TGTGCCAGTAGTATTGGCGAACAGGGGGCACGGGCTGGGGCCAACGTCCTGACTTTC CASSIGEQGARAGANVLTF
TRBJ2-1 many TRBV7-2 NA TGTGCCAGCAGCTCTTTAGCGCAGCAGTTCTTC CASSSLAQQFF
TRBJ1-1 many TRBV3-1 TRBD1 TGTGCCAGCAGCCCTCGGGACAGGTTGAACACTGAAGCTTTCTTT CASSPRDRLNTEAFF
TRBJ2-6 few TRBV2 TRBD1 TGTGCCAGCAGTGGACAGGGGGATTTCAGTGGGGCCAACGTCCTGACTTTC CASSGQGDFSGANVLTF
TRBJ2-3 many TRBV7-3 NA TGTGCCAGCAGCTCCCAGGGGGGAGGGACAGATACGCAGTATTTT CASSSQGGGTDTQYF
TRBJ2-3 many TRBV20-1 NA TGCAGTGCCGACCTACGCACAGATACGCAGTATTTT CSADLRTDTQYF
TRBJ1-4 NA TRBV7-9 TRBD1 TGTGCCAGCAGTGCCTCGGGACAGCTTGAAAAACTGTTTTTT CASSASGQLEKLFF
TRBJ1-2 many TRBV6-1 TRBD1 TGTGCCAGCAGTCGCGACAGGGCCCCCTATGGCTACACCTTC CASSRDRAPYGYTF
TRBJ1-6 few TRBV5-1 NA TGCGCCAGCAGCTTGGAAGGGGCAGGGAGTTCACCCCTCCACTTT CASSLEGAGSSPLHF
TRBJ2-7 NA TRBV27 NA TGTGCCAGCAGTTTATCGACAGGCGCTTCCTACGAGCAGTACTTC CASSLSTGASYEQYF
TRBJ2-3 many TRBV15 NA TGTGCCACCAGCAGAGAGGCTAGCGACCATAGCACAGATACGCAGTATTTT CATSREASDHSTDTQYF
TRBJ1-3 NA TRBV18 NA TGTGCCAGCTCACCATCCGGGAACCCTGGAAACACCATATATTTT CASSPSGNPGNTIYF
TRBJ2-7 NA TRBV7-9 NA TGTGCCAGCAGCTTAGGCGGATTAGGCTACGAGCAGTACTTC CASSLGGLGYEQYF
TRBJ2-3 NA TRBV15 TRBD2 TGTGCCACCCATGGACTAGCGGGGAATACGCAGTATTTT CATHGLAGNTQYF
TRBJ2-1 few TRBV14 NA TGTGCCAGCAGCCAAGATCACGGGGATAATGAGCAGTTCTTC CASSQDHGDNEQFF
TRBJ1-6 many TRBV20-1 TRBD1 TGCAGTGCTAGGACCGGGACAGGGAATTCACCCCTCCACTTT CSARTGTGNSPLHF
TRBJ1-2 NA TRBV20-1 TRBD1 TGCAGTGCCGATAAGGACAGGGACAACTATGGCTACACCTTC CSADKDRDNYGYTF
TRBJ2-7 NA TRBV5-1 NA TGCGCCAGCAGCGGCGAGGGGTACGAGCAGTACTTC CASSGEGYEQYF
TRBJ2-3 NA TRBV5-1 NA TGCGCCAGCAGCTCCGAGGGTGGAGGCACAGATACGCAGTATTTT CASSSEGGGTDTQYF
TRBJ2-7 NA TRBV7-2 NA TGTGCCAGCAGCCCTCGGCCCCAGCTGGGTTACGAGCAGTACTTC CASSPRPQLGYEQYF
TRBJ1-1 NA TRBV6-2/TRBV6-3 TRBD1 TGTGCCAGCAAATCCCCAGGGGGCCGCCGGAACACTGAAGCTTTCTTT CASKSPGGRRNTEAFF
TRBJ1-2 many TRBV7-9 NA TGTGCCAGCAGCTGGGTCGGGGCGGGCGGCTACACCTTC CASSWVGAGGYTF
TRBJ2-1 NA TRBV12-5 NA TGTGCTAGTGGAAACAATGAGCAGTTCTTC CASGNNEQFF
TRBJ2-6 many TRBV9 TRBD1 TGTGCCAGCAGCGGGACAGGGGGGGAAGCTGGGGCCAACGTCCTGACTTTC CASSGTGGEAGANVLTF
TRBJ2-1 few TRBV6-1 NA TGTGCCAGCGGAGAGGGGGGGATCCCCACCAATGAGCAGTTCTTC CASGEGGIPTNEQFF
TRBJ1-3 many TRBV20-1 TRBD1 TGCAGTGTCGAGACAGGGAAAGGAAACACCATATATTTT CSVETGKGNTIYF
TRBJ1-4 few TRBV5-5 NA TGTGCCAGCAGCCTCCGGCAGAACTCTAATGAAAAACTGTTTTTT CASSLRQNSNEKLFF
TRBJ2-7 NA TRBV23-1 NA TGCGCCAGCAGAAAGGGGGGGCGCGTCGAGCAGTACTTC CASRKGGRVEQYF
TRBJ2-5 NA TRBV28 NA TGTGCCAGCAGTTTGCCCGCGGTCGAGACCCAGTACTTC CASSLPAVETQYF